This TCR beta chain was captured in a study of cytomegalovirus exposure and HLA in healthy donors. The length of the CDR3 is 16 residues. After removal of 7 bases from V and 4 bases from J, the junction contained 10 bases not matched to a gene. CDR1 and CDR2 from the germline V gene are MDHEN and SYDVKM. PCR was performed using 60 Vbeta and 13 Jbeta primers. Authors' processing steps: Later analysis identified roughly 82 million unique TCR beta chains, approximately 11 million shared. Some clones are missing from TCRdb's copy, which holds only in-frame ones; the method was immunoSEQ multiplex PCR. Clone size and the V and J calls come from that table; the DNA yielded D and trimming. The sample records some 110,000 clones, around 73% being singletons. Findings and limits, study-wide: Cytomegalovirus status was reportedly diagnosed by the classifier with high sensitivity and specificity. A previous analysis found most TCR beta V segments productive roughly 87% or roughly 30% of the time. Some V segments could not be told apart, so they were left out, TRBV6-2 and TRBV6-3 among them.

On this clone: Its matching antigen is unknown.

V and J are TRBV28 and TRBJ2-3; 11 nucleotides match TRBD2. The clonotype originates from a man aged 25-45 years in good health and CMV-seronegative. Sequencing was carried out using PBMCs. DNA of the CDR3: TGTGCCAGCATCCTCCCGGGGACTAGCGGTCCAGATACGCAGTATTTT. It translates to CASILPGTSGPDTQYF.